A single sample gave rise to the 2 T cell receptor beta chains below, sequenced in a study of T-cell memory formation after mild COVID-19. TCRdb itself ran the 5' RACE reads through MiXCR, one entry per CDR3 protein. The data show under 250,000 distinct CDR3 sequences, with 15% seen just once and more than 2% held by the top ten. The specimen sequenced was PBMCs or a T cell subset sorted from them (not recorded which). The receptors stem from an adult woman who had mild COVID-19 (a few samples of this study predate the infection). Cell type and time point are not known.

This clonotype was recorded a few times. The chain is built from TRBV30 and TRBJ1-3; D is perhaps TRBD1 (5 bases). Germline assignment: CDR1 GTSNPN and CDR2 SVGIG (reference sequence). The CDR3 length is 17 residues. V was pared by 3 bases and J by 5 bases, with 23 bases between. CDR3 residues: CAWRDGHPSADRNTIYF. The CDR3 nucleotides are TGTGCCTGGAGGGACGGACACCCCTCGGCGGATCGAAACACCATATATTTT.

Only a few counts were recorded for this clonotype. The chain is built from TRBV9 and TRBJ2-3, with D tentatively TRBD1 (5 bases). V lost 4 bases to trimming and J lost 5 bases, with 14 bases between them. The CDR3 runs to 14 residues. Looked up from germline, CDR1 is SGDLS and CDR2 is YYNGEE. The CDR3 reads CASSPHRTQDTQYF. DNA for the CDR3: TGTGCCAGCAGCCCCCACAGGACCCAAGATACGCAGTATTTT. The variable domain in full, with the rest retrieved from reference TRBV9 and TRBJ2-3, is DSGVTQTPKHLITATGQRVTLRCSPRSGDLSVYWYQQSLDQGLQFLIQYYNGEERAKGNILERFSAQQFPDLHSELNLSSLELGDSALYFCASSPHRTQDTQYFGPGTRLTVL.